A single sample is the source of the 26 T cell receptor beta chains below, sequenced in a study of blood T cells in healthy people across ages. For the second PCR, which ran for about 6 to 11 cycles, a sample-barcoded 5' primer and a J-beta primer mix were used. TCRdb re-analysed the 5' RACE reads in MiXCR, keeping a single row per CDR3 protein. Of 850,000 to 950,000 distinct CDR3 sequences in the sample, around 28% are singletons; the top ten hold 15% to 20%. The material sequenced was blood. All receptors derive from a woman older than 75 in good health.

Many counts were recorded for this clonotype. The DNA of the CDR3 is TGTGCCAGCAGTTACGACAGAAGCTATGGCTACACCTTC. Its protein product is CASSYDRSYGYTF. The chain carries TRBV6-2 or TRBV6-3 and TRBJ1-2; D possibly corresponds to TRBD1 (5 bases). This CDR3 is 13 amino acids long. CDR1 is MNHEY, CDR2 SVGEGT, per germline. The V end was cut by 2 bases, the J end by 4 bases, with 8 bases between.

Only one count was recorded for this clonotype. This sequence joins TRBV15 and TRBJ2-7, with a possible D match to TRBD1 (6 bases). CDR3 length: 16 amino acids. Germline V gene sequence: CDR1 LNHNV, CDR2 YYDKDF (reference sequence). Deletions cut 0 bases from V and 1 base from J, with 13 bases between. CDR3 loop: CATSRDPGAQSYEQYF. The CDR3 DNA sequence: TGTGCCACCAGCAGAGATCCAGGGGCGCAGTCCTACGAGCAGTACTTC.

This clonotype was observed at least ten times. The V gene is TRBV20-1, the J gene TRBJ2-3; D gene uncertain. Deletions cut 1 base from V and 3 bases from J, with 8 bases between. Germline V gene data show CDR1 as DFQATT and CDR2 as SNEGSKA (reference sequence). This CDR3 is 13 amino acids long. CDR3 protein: CSARVRATDTQYF. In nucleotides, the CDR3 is TGCAGTGCTAGAGTCCGCGCTACAGATACGCAGTATTTT.

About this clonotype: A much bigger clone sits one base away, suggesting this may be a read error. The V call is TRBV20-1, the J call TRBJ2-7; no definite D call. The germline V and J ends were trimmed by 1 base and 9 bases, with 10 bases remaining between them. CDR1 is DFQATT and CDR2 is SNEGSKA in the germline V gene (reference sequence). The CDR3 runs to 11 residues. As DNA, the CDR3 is TGCAGTGCTAGAGGCAGGATGGGGCAGTACTTC. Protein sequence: CSARGRMGQYF.

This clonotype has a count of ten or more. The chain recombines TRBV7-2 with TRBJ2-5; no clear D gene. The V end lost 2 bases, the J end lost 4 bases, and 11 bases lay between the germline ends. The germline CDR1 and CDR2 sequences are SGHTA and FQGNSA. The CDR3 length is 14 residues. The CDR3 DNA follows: TGTGCCAGCAGCTTACCTTGGGCGAGAGAGACCCAGTACTTC. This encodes CASSLPWARETQYF. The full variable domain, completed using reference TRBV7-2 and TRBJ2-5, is GAGVSQSPSNKVTEKGKDVELRCDPISGHTALYWYRQSLGQGLEFLIYFQGNSAPDKSGLPSDRFSAERTGGSVSTLTIQRTQQEDSAVYLCASSLPWARETQYFGPGTRLLVL.

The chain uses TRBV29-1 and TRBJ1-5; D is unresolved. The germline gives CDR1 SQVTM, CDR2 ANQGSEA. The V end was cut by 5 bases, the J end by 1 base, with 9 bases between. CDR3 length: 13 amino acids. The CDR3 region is CSVREESNQPQHF. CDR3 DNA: TGCAGCGTTAGAGAAGAAAGCAATCAGCCCCAGCATTTT.

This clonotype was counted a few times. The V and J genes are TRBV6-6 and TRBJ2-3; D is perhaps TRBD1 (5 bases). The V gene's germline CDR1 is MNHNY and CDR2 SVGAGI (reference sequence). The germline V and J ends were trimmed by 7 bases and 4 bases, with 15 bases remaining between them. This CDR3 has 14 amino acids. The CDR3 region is CASTYSPGPDTQYF. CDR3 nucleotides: TGTGCCAGCACCTACTCGCCAGGGCCAGATACGCAGTATTTT.

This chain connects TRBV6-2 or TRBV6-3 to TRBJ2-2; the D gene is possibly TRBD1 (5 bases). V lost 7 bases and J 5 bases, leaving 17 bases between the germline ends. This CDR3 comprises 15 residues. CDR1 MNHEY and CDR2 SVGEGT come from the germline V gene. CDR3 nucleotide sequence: TGTGCCAGCAAATGGGGCAGGGCTAAAACCGGGGAGCTGTTTTTT. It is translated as CASKWGRAKTGELFF.

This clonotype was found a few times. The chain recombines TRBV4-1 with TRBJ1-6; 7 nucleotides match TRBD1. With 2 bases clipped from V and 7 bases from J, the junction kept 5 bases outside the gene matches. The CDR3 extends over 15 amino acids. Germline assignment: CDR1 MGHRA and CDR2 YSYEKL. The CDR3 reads CASSQRDRENSPLHF. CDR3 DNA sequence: TGCGCCAGCAGCCAACGGGACAGAGAAAATTCACCCCTCCACTTT.

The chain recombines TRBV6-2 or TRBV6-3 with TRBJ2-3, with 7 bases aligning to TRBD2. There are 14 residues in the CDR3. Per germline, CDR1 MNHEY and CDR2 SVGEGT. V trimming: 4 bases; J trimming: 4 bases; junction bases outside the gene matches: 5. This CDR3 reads CASSSALAADTQYF. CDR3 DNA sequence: TGTGCCAGCAGTTCCGCCCTAGCGGCAGATACGCAGTATTTT.

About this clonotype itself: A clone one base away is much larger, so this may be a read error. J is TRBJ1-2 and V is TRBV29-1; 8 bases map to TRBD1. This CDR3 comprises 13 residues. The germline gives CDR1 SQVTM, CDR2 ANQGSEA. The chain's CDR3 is CGVEGTGNYGYTF. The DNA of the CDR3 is TGCGGCGTTGAGGGGACAGGCAACTATGGCTACACCTTC.

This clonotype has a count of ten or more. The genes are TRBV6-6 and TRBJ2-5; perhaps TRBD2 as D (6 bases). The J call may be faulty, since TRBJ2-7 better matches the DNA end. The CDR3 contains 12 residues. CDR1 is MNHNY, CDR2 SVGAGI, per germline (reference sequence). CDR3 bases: TGTGCCATTTCTCTCGGGACTTGCGAGCAGTACTTC. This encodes CAISLGTCEQYF.

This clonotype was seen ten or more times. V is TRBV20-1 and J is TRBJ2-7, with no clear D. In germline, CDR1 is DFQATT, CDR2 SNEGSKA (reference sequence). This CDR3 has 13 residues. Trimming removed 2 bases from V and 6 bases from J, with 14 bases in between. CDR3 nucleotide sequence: TGCAGTGCTAGACGGCAGGATACTCTCGAGCAGTACTTC. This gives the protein CSARRQDTLEQYF.

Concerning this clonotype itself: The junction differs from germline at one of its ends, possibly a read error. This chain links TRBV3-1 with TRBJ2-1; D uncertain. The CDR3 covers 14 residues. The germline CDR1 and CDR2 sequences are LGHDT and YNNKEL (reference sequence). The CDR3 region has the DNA TGTGCCGGCAGCTCCACGTTGCGTGGCAATGAGCAGTTCTTC. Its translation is CAGSSTLRGNEQFF.

The CDR3 here is CASSLDRRYNEQFF. DNA for the CDR3: TGTGCCAGCAGCTTGGACAGGCGCTACAATGAGCAGTTCTTC. The gene calls are TRBV12-3 or TRBV12-4 and TRBJ2-1; 7 bases line up with TRBD1. Losses at the gene ends were 6 bases for V and 3 bases for J; bases not matched to a gene: 5. The CDR3 loop spans 14 amino acids.

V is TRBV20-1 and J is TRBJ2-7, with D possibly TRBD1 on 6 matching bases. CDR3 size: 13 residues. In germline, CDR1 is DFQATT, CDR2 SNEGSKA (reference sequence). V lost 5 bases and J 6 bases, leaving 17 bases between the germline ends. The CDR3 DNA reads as TGCAGTGCTTCACAGGGCCCCAGGGGCGAGCAGTACTTC. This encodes CSASQGPRGEQYF.

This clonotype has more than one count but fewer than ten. The CDR3 region has the DNA TGCAGCGTTGAGCGGGCGAAGGGGGACAATGAGCAGTACTTC. The encoded protein is CSVERAKGDNEQYF. The rearrangement links TRBV29-1 to TRBJ2-5; perhaps TRBD1 as D (6 bases). Germline CDR1 reads SQVTM; CDR2 reads ANQGSEA. V was cut by 3 bases and J by 11 bases, with 22 bases left in between. This CDR3 region has 14 residues.

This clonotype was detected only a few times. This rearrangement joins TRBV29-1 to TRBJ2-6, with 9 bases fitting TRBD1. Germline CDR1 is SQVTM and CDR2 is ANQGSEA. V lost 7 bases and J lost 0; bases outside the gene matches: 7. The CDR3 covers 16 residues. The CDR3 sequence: CSAGTGSLSGANVLTF. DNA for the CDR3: TGCAGCGCTGGGACAGGGAGCCTCTCTGGGGCCAACGTCCTGACTTTC.

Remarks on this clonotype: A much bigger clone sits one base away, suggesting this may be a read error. Written as DNA, the CDR3 is TGTGCCAGCAGAAGGAGCCGGAGCTCCTACAATGAGCGGTTCTTC. Translated, it gives CASRRSRSSYNERFF. This rearrangement joins TRBV6-5 to TRBJ2-1; no definite D call. Germline V gene data show CDR1 as MNHEY and CDR2 as SVGAGI. The CDR3 extends over 15 amino acids.

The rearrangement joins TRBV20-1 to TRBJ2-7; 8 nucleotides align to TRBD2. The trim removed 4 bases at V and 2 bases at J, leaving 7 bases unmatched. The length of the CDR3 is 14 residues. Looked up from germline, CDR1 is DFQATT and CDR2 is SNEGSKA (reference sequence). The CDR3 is CSATLAGPTYEQYF. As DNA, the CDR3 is TGCAGTGCTACATTAGCGGGGCCGACCTACGAGCAGTACTTC.

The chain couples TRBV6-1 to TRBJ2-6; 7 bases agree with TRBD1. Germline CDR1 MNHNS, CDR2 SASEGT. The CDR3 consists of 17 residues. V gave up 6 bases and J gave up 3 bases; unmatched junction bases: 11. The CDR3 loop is CASSSGGPRGGANVLTF. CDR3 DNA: TGTGCCAGCAGCTCAGGGGGACCCAGGGGTGGGGCCAACGTCCTGACTTTC.

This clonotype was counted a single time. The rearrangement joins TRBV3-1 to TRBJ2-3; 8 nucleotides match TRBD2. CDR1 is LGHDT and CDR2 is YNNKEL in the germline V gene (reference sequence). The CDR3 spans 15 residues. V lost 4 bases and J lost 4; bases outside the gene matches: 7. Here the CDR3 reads CASSRSGGPSDTQYF. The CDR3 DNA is TGTGCCAGCAGCCGAAGCGGGGGACCGTCAGATACGCAGTATTTT.

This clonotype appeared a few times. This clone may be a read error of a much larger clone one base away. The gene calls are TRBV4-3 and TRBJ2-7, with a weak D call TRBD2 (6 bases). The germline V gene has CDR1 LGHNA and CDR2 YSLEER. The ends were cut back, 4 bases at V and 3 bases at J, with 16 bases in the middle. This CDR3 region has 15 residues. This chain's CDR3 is CASSPSRTSCYEQYF. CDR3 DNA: TGCGCCAGCAGCCCTTCTCGTACTAGCTGCTACGAGCAGTACTTC.

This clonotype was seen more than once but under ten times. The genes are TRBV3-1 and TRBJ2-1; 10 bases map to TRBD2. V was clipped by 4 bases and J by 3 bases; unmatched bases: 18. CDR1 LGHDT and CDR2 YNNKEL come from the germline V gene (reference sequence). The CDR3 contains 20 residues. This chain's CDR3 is CASSPPPKRGGPINYNEQFF. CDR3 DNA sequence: TGTGCCAGCAGCCCCCCTCCCAAGCGGGGGGGCCCAATAAACTACAATGAGCAGTTCTTC.

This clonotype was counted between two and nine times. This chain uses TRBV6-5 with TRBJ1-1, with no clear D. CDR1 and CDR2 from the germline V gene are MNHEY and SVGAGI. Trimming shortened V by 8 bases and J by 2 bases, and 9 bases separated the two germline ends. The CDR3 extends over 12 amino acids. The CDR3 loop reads CASESINTEAFF. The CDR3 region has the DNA TGTGCCAGCGAGAGCATAAACACTGAAGCTTTCTTT.

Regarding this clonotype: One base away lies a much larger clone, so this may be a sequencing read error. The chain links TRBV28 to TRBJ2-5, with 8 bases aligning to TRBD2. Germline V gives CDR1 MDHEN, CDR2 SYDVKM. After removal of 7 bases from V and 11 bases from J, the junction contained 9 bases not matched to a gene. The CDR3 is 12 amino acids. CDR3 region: CASTGAGGQQYF. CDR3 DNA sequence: TGTGCCAGCACCGGGGCGGGGGGCCAGCAGTACTTC.